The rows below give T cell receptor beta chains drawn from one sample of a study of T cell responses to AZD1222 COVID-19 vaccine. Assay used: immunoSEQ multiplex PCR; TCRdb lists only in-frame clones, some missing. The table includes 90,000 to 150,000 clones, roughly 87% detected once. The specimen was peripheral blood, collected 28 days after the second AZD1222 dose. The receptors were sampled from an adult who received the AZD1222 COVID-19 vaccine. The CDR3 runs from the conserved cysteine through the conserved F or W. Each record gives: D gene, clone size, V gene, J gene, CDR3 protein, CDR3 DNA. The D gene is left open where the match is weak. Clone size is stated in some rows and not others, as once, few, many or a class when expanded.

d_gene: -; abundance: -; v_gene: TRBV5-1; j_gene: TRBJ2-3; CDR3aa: CASSLVGSANADTQYF; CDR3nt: TGCGCCAGCAGCTTGGTGGGTAGCGCGAACGCAGATACGCAGTATTTT
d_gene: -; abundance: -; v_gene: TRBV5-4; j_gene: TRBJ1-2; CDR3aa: CASSSTEGGGYGYTF; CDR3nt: TGTGCCAGCAGCTCCACCGAGGGGGGAGGCTATGGCTACACCTTC
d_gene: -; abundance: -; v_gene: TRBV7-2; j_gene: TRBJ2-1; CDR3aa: CASSLAGGHYNEQFF; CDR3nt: TGTGCCAGCAGCTTAGCGGGGGGGCATTACAATGAGCAGTTCTTC
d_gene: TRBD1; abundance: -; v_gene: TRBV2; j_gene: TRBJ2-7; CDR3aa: CASRWTGILYEQYF; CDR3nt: TGTGCCAGCAGATGGACAGGAATCCTCTACGAGCAGTACTTC
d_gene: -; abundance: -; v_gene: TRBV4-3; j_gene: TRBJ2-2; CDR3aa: CASSQDNTGELFF; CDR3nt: TGCGCCAGCAGCCAAGACAACACCGGGGAGCTGTTTTTT
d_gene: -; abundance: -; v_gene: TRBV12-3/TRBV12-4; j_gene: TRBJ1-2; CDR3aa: CASSLTGYYGYTF; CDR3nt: TGTGCCAGCAGTTTAACAGGGTACTATGGCTACACCTTC
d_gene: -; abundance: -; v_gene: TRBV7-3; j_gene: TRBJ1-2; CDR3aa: CASSPPGDYYGYTF; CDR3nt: TGTGCCAGCAGCCCTCCGGGGGATTATTATGGCTACACCTTC
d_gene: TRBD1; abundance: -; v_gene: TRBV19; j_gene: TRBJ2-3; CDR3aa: CASSTGTGGSSTDTQYF; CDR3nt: TGTGCCAGTAGTACCGGGACAGGGGGCTCTAGCACAGATACGCAGTATTTT
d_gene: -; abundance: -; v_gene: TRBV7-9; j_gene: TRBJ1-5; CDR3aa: CASSSGWEPQHF; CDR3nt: TGTGCCAGCAGCTCAGGGTGGGAGCCCCAGCATTTT
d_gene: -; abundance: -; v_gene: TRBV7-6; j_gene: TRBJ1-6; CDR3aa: CASSKESSYNSPLHF; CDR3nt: TGTGCCAGCAGCAAAGAGAGCTCCTATAATTCACCCCTCCACTTT
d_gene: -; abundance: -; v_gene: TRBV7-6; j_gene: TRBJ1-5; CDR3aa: CASSLTENQPQHF; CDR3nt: TGTGCCAGCAGCTTGACAGAAAATCAGCCCCAGCATTTT
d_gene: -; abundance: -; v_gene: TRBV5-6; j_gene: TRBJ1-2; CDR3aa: CASSLAGQTLGYTF; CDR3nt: TGTGCCAGCAGCTTGGCAGGGCAGACGCTTGGCTACACCTTC
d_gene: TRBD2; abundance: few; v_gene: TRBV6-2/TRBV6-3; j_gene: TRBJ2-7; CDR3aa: CASSSSSGGAYEQYF; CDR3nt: TGTGCCAGCAGTTCATCTAGCGGGGGGGCTTACGAGCAGTACTTC
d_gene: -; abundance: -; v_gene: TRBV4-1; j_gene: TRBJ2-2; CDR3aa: CASSQDPSRGNTGELFF; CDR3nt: TGCGCCAGCAGCCAAGACCCCTCCAGGGGGAACACCGGGGAGCTGTTTTTT
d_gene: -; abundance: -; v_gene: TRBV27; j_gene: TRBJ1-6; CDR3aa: CASSSGSSYNSPLHF; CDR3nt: TGTGCCAGCAGTTCAGGAAGCTCCTATAATTCACCCCTCCACTTT
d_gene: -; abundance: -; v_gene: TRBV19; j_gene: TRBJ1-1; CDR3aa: CASIVNAEAFF; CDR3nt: TGTGCCAGTATAGTGAACGCTGAAGCTTTCTTT
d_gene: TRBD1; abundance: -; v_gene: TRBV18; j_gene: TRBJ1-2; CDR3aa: CASSPPEGANYGYTF; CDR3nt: TGTGCCAGCTCACCACCGGAGGGGGCCAACTATGGCTACACCTTC
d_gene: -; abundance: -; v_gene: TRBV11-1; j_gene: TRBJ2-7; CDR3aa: CASRDNSYEQYF; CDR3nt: TGTGCCAGCAGGGACAACTCCTACGAGCAGTACTTC
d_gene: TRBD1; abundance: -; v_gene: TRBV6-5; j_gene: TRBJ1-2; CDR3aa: CASRDRTGEYYTF; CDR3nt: TGTGCCAGCAGGGATAGGACAGGTGAATACTACACCTTC
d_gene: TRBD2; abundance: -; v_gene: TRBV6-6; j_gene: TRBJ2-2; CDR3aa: CASSRTSGGAGNTGELFF; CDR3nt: TGTGCCAGCAGTCGGACTAGCGGGGGGGCTGGAAACACCGGGGAGCTGTTTTTT
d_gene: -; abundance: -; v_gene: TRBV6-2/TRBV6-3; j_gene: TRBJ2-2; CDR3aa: CASSDDSLRVGELFF; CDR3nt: TGTGCCAGCAGCGACGACAGCCTCAGGGTGGGGGAGCTGTTTTTT
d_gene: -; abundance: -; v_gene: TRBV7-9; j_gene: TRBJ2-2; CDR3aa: CASSLHGARSTGELFF; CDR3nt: TGTGCCAGCAGCTTACACGGCGCCAGGTCCACCGGGGAGCTGTTTTTT
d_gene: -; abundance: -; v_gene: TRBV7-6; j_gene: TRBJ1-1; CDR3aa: CASSLISGNTEAFF; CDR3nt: TGTGCCAGCAGCTTAATTTCAGGGAACACTGAAGCTTTCTTT
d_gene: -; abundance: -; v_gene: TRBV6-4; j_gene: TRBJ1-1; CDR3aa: CATRMDSYTEAFF; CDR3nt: TGTGCCACTAGGATGGACAGTTACACTGAAGCTTTCTTT
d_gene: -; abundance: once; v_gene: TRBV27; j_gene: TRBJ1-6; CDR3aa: CASSLSMVSYNSPLHF; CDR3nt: TGTGCCAGCAGTTTATCTATGGTCTCCTATAATTCACCCCTCCACTTT
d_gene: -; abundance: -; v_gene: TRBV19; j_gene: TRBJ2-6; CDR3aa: CASKSSGANVLTF; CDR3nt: TGTGCCAGTAAGAGCTCTGGGGCCAACGTCCTGACTTTC
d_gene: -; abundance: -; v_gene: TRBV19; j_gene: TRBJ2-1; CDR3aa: CASSAALTLPGVISGTYNEQFF; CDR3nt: TGTGCCAGTAGTGCCGCGTTAACCCTACCGGGGGTTATTTCAGGGACCTACAATGAGCAGTTCTTC
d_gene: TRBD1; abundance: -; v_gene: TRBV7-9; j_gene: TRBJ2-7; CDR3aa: CASSLTGQVSYEQYF; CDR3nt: TGTGCCAGCAGCCTAACAGGACAGGTCTCCTACGAGCAGTACTTC
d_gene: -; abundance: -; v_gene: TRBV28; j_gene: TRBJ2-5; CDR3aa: CASSPQNPVGKTQYF; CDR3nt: TGTGCCAGCAGCCCTCAAAATCCCGTTGGGAAGACCCAGTACTTC
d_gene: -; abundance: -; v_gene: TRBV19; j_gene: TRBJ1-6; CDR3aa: CASSIGEAGANSPLHF; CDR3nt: TGTGCCAGTAGTATTGGCGAGGCAGGGGCCAATTCACCCCTCCACTTT
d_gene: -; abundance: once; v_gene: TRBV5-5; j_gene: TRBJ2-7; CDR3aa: CASSFLGDPYEQYF; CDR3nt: TGTGCCAGCAGCTTCCTGGGGGATCCCTACGAGCAGTACTTC
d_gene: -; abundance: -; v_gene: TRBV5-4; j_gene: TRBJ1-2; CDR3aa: CASSPHPGGSNYGYTF; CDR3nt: TGTGCCAGCAGCCCCCACCCTGGAGGGTCCAACTATGGCTACACCTTC
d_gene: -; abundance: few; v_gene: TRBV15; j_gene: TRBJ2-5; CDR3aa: CATSRVLETQYF; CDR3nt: TGTGCCACCAGCAGAGTTTTGGAGACCCAGTACTTC
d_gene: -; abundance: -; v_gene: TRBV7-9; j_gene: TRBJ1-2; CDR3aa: CASSLAGFYGYTF; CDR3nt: TGTGCCAGCAGCTTAGCGGGGTTCTATGGCTACACCTTC
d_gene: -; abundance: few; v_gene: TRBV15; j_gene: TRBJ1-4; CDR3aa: CATSTLRGEKLFF; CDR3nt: TGTGCCACCAGCACCCTTCGGGGTGAAAAACTGTTTTTT
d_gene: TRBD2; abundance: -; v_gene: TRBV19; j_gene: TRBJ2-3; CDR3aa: CASRKTSDSDGMQYF; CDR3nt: TGTGCCAGTAGGAAAACTAGCGACAGCGACGGTATGCAGTATTTT
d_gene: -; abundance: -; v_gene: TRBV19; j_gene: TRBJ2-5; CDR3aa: CASSSGLHFGETQYF; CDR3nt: TGTGCCAGTAGCTCCGGACTTCATTTCGGAGAGACCCAGTACTTC
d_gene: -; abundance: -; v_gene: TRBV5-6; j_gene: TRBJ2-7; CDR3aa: CASSLGTGDEQYF; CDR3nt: TGTGCCAGCAGCTTGGGGACGGGGGACGAGCAGTACTTC
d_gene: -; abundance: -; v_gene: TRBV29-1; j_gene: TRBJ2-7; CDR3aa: CSVDGLYEQYF; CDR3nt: TGCAGCGTTGATGGCCTCTACGAGCAGTACTTC
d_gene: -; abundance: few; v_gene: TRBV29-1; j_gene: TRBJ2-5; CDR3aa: CSVERHQETQYF; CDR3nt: TGCAGCGTTGAGAGACACCAAGAGACCCAGTACTTC
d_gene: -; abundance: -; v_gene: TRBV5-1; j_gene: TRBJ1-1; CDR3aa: CASSLALDTEAFF; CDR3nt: TGCGCCAGCAGCCTCGCCCTGGACACTGAAGCTTTCTTT
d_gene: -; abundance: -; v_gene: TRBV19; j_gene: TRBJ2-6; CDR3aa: CASNLQNSGANVLTF; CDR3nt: TGTGCCAGTAACTTACAAAACTCTGGGGCCAACGTCCTGACTTTC
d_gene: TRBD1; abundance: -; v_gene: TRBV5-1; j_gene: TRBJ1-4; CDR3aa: CASSAGQPNEKLFF; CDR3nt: TGCGCCAGCAGCGCGGGACAGCCTAATGAAAAACTGTTTTTT
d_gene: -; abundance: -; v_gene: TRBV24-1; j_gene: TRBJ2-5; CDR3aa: CATSDRRGGQETQYF; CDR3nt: TGTGCCACCAGTGACCGTAGAGGGGGCCAAGAGACCCAGTACTTC
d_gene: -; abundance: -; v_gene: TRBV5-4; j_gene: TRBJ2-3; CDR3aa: CASSLGGGTDTQYF; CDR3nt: TGTGCCAGCAGCTTGGGGGGGGGCACAGATACGCAGTATTTT
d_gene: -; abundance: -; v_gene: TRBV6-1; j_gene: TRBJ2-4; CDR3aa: CASSETSTFTKNIQYF; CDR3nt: TGTGCCAGCAGTGAGACTAGTACCTTTACCAAAAACATTCAGTACTTC
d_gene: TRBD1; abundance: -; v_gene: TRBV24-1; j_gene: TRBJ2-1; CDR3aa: CATSDARQGAYNEQFF; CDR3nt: TGTGCCACCAGTGATGCGAGACAGGGGGCGTACAATGAGCAGTTCTTC
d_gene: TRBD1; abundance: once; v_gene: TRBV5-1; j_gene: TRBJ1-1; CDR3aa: CASSLNRGVTEAFF; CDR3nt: TGCGCCAGCAGCCTGAACAGGGGGGTCACTGAAGCTTTCTTT
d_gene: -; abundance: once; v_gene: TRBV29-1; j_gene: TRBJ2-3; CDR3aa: CSVEEGGTDTQYF; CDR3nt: TGCAGCGTTGAGGAGGGGGGCACAGATACGCAGTATTTT
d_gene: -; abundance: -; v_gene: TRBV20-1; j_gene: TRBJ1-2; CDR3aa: CSASRGEGLYYGYTF; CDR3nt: TGCAGTGCTAGTAGAGGGGAGGGCTTGTACTATGGCTACACCTTC
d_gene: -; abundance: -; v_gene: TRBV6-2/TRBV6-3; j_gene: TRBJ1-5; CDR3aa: CASSLGGQPQHF; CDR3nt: TGTGCCAGCAGTTTAGGCGGTCAGCCCCAGCATTTT
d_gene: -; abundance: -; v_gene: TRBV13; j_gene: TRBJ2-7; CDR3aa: CASSLRGYEQYF; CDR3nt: TGTGCCAGCAGCCTCCGGGGTTACGAGCAGTACTTC
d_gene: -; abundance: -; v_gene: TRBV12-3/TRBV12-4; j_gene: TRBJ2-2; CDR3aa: CASLEYRELFF; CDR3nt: TGTGCCAGCTTAGAGTATAGGGAGCTGTTTTTT
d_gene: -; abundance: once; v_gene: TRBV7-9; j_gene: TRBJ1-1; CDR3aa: CAISDSGGGGAFF; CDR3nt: TGTGCCATCTCGGACAGCGGTGGAGGAGGAGCTTTCTTT
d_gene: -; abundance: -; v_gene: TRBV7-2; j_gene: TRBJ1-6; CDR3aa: CASSLTRLRNNSPLHF; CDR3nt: TGTGCCAGCAGCTTAACTCGGTTGAGGAATAATTCACCCCTCCACTTT
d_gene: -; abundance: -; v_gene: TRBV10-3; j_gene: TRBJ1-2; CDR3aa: CAISETWGDPYGYTF; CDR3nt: TGTGCCATCAGTGAAACATGGGGGGATCCCTATGGCTACACCTTC
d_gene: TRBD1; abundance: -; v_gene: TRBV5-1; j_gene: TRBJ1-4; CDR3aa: CASSFTGGNEKLFF; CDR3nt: TGCGCCAGCAGCTTTACAGGGGGTAATGAAAAACTGTTTTTT
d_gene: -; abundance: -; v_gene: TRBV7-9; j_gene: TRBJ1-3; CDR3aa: CATTPWGHDSGNTIYF; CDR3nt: TGTGCCACCACCCCATGGGGTCACGACTCTGGAAACACCATATATTTT
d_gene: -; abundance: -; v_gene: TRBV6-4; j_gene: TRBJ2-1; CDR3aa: CASSSLTGGRNEQFF; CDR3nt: TGTGCCAGCAGCTCACTAACGGGGGGCCGGAATGAGCAGTTCTTC
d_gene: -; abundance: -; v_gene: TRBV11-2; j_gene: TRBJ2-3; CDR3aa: CASSLQPSTDTQYF; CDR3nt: TGTGCCAGCAGCTTACAGCCTAGCACAGATACGCAGTATTTT